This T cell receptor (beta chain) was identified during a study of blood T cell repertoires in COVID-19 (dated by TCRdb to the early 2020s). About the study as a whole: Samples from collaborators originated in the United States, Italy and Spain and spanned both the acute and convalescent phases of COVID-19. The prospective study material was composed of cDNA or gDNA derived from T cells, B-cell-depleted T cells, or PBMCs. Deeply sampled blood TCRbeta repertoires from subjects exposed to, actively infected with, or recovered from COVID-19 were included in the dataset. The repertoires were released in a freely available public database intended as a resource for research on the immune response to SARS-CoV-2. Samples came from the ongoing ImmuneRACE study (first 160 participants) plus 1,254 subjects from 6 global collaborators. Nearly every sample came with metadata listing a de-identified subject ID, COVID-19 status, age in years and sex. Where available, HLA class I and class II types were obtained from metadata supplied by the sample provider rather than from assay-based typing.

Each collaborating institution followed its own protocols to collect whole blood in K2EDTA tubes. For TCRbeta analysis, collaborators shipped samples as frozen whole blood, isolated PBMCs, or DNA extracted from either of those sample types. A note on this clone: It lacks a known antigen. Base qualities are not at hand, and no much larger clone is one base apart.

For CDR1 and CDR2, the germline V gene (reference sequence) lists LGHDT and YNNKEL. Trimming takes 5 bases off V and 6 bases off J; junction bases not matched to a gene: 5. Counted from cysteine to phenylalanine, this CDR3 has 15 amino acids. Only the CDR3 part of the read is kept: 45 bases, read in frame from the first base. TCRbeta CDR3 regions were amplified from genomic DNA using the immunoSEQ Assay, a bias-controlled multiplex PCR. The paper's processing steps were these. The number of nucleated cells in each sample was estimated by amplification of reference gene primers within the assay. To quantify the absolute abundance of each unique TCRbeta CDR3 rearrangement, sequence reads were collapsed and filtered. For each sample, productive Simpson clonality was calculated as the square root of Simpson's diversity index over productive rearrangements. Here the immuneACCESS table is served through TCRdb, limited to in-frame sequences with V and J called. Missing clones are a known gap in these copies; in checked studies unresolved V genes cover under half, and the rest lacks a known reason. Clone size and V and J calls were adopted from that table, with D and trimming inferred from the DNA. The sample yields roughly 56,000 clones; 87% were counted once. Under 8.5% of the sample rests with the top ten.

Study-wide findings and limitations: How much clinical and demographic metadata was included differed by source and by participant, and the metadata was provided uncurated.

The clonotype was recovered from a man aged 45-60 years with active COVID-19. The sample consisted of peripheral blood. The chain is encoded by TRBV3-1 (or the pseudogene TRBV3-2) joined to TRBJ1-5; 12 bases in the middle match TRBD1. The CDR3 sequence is CASSGTGGSGQPQHF. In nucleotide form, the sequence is TGTGCCAGCAGCGGGACAGGGGGCAGCGGTCAGCCCCAGCATTTT.